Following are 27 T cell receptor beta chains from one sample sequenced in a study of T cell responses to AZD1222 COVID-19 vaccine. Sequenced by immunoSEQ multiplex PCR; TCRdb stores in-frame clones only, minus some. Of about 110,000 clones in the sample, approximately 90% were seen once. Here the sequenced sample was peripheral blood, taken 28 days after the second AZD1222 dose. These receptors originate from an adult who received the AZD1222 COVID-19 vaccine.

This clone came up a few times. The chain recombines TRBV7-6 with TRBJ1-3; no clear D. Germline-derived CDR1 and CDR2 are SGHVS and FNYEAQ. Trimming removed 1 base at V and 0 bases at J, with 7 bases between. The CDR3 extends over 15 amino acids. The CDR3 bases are TGTGCCAGCAGCTTAGGGCGTAGCTCTGGAAACACCATATATTTT. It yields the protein CASSLGRSSGNTIYF.

In DNA, the CDR3 is TGTGCCAGCAGTTTCTTGGACAGGGATAGTCAGCCCCAGCATTTT. Its translation is CASSFLDRDSQPQHF. This chain links TRBV28 with TRBJ1-5; 8 bases are shared with TRBD1. The CDR3 runs to 15 residues. J gave up 6 bases and V 3 bases, and 7 bases lay outside the gene matches. Germline-derived CDR1 and CDR2 are MDHEN and SYDVKM.

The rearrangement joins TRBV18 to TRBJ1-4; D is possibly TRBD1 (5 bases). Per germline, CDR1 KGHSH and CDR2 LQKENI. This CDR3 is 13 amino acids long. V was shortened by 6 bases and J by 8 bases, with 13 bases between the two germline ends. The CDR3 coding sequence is TGTGCCAGCTCCGGTCTTGGGGCGGAAAAACTGTTTTTT. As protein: CASSGLGAEKLFF. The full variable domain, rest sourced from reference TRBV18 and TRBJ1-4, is NAGVMQNPRHLVRRRGQEARLRCSPMKGHSHVYWYRQLPEEGLKFMVYLQKENIIDESGMPKERFSAEFPKEGPSILRIQQVVRGDSAAYFCASSGLGAEKLFFGSGTQLSVL.

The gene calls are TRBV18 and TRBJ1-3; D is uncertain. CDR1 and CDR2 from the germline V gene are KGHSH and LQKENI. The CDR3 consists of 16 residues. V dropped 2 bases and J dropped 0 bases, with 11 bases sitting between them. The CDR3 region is CASSPSSVSSGNTIYF. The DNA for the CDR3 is TGTGCCAGCTCACCAAGTTCGGTGAGCTCTGGAAACACCATATATTTT.

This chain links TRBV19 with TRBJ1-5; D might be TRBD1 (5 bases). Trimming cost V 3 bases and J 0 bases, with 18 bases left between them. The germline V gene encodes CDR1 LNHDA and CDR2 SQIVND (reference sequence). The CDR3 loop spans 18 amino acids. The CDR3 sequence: CASSIGGEITLSNQPQHF. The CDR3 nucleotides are TGTGCCAGTAGTATCGGGGGTGAGATTACTCTTAGCAATCAGCCCCAGCATTTT. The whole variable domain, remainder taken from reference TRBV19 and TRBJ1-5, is DGGITQSPKYLFRKEGQNVTLSCEQNLNHDAMYWYRQDPGQGLRLIYYSQIVNDFQKGDIAEGYSVSREKKESFPLTVTSAQKNPTAFYLCASSIGGEITLSNQPQHFGDGTRLSIL.

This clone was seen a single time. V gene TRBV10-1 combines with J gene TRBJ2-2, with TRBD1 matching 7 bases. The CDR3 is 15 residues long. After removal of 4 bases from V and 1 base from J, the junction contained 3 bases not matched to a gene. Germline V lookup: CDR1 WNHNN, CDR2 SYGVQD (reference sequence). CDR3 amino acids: CASSGGQMNTGELFF. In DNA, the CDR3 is TGCGCCAGCAGTGGGGGACAGATGAACACCGGGGAGCTGTTTTTT.

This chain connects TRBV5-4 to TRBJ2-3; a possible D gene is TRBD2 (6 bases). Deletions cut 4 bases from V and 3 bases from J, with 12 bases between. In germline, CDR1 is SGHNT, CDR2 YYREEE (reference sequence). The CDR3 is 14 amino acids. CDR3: CASSPTGVTDTQYF. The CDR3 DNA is TGTGCCAGCAGCCCTACGGGGGTTACAGATACGCAGTATTTT.

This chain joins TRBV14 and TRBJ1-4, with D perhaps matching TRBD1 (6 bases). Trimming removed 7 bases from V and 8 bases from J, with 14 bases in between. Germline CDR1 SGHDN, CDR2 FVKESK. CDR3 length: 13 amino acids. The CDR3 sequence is CASTRGGREKLFF. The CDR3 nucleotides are TGTGCCAGCACGCGCGGGGGGCGGGAAAAACTGTTTTTT.

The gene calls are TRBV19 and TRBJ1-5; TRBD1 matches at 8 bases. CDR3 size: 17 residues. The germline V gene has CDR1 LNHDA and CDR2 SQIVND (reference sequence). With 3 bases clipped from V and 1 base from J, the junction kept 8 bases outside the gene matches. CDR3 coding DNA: TGTGCCAGTAGTATTTACGCAGGGGGCCAGAGCAATCAGCCCCAGCATTTT. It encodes CASSIYAGGQSNQPQHF.

CDR3 coding DNA: TGCGCCAGCAGTTCACTCGTTAACTACGAGCAGTACTTC. Translation: CASSSLVNYEQYF. The V call is TRBV4-1, the J call TRBJ2-7; D not resolved. The CDR3 contains 13 residues. V was trimmed by 6 bases and J by 3 bases, leaving 12 bases between them. Per germline, CDR1 MGHRA and CDR2 YSYEKL.

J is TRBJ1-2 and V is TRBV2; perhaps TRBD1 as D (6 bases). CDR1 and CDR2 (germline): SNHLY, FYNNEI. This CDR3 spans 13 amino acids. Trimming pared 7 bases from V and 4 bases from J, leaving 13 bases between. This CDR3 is CASTPDRFYGYTF. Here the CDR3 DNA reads TGTGCCAGCACTCCTGACAGGTTCTATGGCTACACCTTC. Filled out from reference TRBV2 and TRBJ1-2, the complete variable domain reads EPEVTQTPSHQVTQMGQEVILRCVPISNHLYFYWYRQILGQKVEFLVSFYNNEISEKSEIFDDQFSVERPDGSNFTLKIRSTKLEDSAMYFCASTPDRFYGYTFGSGTRLTVV.

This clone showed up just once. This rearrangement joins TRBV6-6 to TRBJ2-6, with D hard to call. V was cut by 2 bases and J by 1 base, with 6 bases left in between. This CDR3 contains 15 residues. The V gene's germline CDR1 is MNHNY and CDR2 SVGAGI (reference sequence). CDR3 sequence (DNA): TGTGCCAGCAGTTACAGGGCGTCTGGGGCCAACGTCCTGACTTTC. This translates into CASSYRASGANVLTF.

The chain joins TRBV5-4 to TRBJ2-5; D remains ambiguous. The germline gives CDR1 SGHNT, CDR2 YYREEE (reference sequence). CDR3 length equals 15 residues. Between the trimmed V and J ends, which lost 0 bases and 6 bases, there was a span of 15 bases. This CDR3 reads CASSLAISGSQTQYF. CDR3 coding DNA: TGTGCCAGCAGCTTGGCCATTAGTGGTAGTCAGACCCAGTACTTC.

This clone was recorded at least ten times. In DNA, the CDR3 is TGTGCCAGCAGCATCCAGCGGGGGGGCCGGGATACGCAGTATTTT. Its protein is CASSIQRGGRDTQYF. This sequence joins TRBV7-8 and TRBJ2-3, with 10 bases fitting TRBD2. Germline assignment: CDR1 SGHVS and CDR2 FQNEAQ. J lost 6 bases, V lost 5 bases, and 8 bases had no gene match. This CDR3 has 15 residues.

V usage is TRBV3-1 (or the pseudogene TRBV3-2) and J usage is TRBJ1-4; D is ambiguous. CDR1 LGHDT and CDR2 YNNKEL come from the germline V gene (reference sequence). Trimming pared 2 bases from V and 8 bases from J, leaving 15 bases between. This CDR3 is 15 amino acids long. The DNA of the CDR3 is TGTGCCAGCAGCCAAATGGCCTCCGCGGGGGAAAAACTGTTTTTT. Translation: CASSQMASAGEKLFF.

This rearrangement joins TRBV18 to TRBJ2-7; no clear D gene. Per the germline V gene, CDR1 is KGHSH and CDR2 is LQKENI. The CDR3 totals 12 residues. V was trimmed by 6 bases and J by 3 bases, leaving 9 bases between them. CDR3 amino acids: CASSPNSYEQYF. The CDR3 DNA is TGTGCCAGCTCGCCTAACAGCTACGAGCAGTACTTC.

This CDR3 reads CASSFGRELSNQPQHF. CDR3 nucleotides: TGTGCCAGCAGTTTCGGACGGGAACTTAGCAATCAGCCCCAGCATTTT. The chain joins TRBV6-5 to TRBJ1-5; D remains unclear. Trimming removed 4 bases from V and 0 bases from J, with 13 bases in between. The CDR3 runs to 16 residues. The germline V gene has CDR1 MNHEY and CDR2 SVGAGI.

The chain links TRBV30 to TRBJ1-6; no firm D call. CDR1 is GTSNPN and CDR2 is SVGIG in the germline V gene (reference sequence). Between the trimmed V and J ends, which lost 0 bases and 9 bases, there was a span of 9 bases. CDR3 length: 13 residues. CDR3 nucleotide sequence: TGTGCCTGGAGTGTACCGATCGGTTCACCCCTCCACTTT. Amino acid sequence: CAWSVPIGSPLHF.

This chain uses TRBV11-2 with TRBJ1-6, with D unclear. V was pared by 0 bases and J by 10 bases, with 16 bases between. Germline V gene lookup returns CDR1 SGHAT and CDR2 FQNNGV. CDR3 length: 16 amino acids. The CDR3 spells CASSLEPARSGSPLHF. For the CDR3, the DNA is TGTGCCAGCAGCTTAGAGCCAGCCCGTTCGGGATCACCCCTCCACTTT.

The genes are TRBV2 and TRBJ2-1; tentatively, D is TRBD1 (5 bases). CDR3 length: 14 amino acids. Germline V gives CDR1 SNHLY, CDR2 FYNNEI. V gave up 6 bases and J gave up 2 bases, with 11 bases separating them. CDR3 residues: CASRRQGPYNEQFF. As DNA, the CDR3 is TGTGCCAGCAGGAGGCAGGGTCCCTACAATGAGCAGTTCTTC.

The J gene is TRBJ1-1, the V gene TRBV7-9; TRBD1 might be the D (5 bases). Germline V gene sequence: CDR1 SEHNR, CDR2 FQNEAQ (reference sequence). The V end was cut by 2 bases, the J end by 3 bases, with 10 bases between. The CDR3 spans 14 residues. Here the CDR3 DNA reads TGTGCCAGCAGCTTAAACCTGGGGGACACTGAAGCTTTCTTT. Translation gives CASSLNLGDTEAFF. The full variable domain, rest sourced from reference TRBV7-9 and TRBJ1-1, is DTGVSQNPRHKITKRGQNVTFRCDPISEHNRLYWYRQTLGQGPEFLTYFQNEAQLEKSRLLSDRFSAERPKGSFSTLEIQRTEQGDSAMYLCASSLNLGDTEAFFGQGTRLTVV.

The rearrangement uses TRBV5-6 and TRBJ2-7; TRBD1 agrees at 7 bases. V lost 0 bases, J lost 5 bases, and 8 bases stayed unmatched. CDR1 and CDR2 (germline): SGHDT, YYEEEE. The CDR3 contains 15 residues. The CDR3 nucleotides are TGTGCCAGCAGCTTGGTAGACAGGGCTCGCGACGAGCAGTACTTC. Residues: CASSLVDRARDEQYF.

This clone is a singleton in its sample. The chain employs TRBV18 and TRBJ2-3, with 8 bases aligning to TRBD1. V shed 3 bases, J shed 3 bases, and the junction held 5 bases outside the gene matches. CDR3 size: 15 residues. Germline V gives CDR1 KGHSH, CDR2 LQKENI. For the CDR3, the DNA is TGTGCCAGCTCACCTGGACAGGGTGGGACAGATACGCAGTATTTT. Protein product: CASSPGQGGTDTQYF.

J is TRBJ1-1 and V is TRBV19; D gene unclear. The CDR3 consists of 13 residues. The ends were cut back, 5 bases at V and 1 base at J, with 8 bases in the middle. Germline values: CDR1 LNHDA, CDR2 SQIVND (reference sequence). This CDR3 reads CASSFDTNTEAFF. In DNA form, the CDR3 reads TGTGCCAGTAGTTTCGACACGAACACTGAAGCTTTCTTT.

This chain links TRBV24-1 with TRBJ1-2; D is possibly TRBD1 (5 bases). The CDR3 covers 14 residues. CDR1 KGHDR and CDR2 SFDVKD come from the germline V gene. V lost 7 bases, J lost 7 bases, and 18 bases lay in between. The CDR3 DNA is TGTGCCACCAGGGCCGGGACCGACCCTATTGGCTACACCTTC. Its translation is CATRAGTDPIGYTF.

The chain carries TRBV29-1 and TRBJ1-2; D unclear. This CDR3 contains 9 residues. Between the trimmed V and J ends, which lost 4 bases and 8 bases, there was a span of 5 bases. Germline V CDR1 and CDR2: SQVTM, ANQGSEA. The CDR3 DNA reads TGCAGCGTTGGTGAAGGCTACACCTTC. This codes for CSVGEGYTF.

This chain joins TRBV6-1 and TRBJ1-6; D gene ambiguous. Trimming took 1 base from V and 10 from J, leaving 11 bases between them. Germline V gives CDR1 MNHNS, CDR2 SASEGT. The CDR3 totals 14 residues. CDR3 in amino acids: CASSEGRDWSPLHF. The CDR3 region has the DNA TGTGCCAGCAGTGAAGGGAGGGATTGGTCACCCCTCCACTTT.